A selection of T cell receptor beta chains follows, all from one sample in a study of T cells after yellow fever vaccination. In TCRdb, the 5' RACE reads were re-called with MiXCR into one record per CDR3 protein. The data contain a few hundred thousand distinct CDR3 sequences, around 4% of them singletons. The source material was PBMCs, sampled on the day of the yellow fever booster vaccination. The receptors derive from a young man who received the YFV17D yellow fever vaccine. Both conserved end residues are part of each CDR3. The D gene is left open where the match is weak. Clone size is shown for a subset of rows, as once, few, many or a class of expanded clone.

J,size,V,D,DNA,CDR3
TRBJ2-3,many,TRBV5-1,TRBD2,TGCGCCAGCAGCCCAAGGCTAGCGGGGGTTTTCCCAGATACGCAGTATTTT,CASSPRLAGVFPDTQYF
TRBJ2-5,NA,TRBV5-5,NA,TGTGCCAGCAGCTTTAAAGGGGAAGAGACCCAGTACTTC,CASSFKGEETQYF
TRBJ1-4,few,TRBV12-3/TRBV12-4,TRBD1,TGTGCCAGCAGTTCGGGACAGGGGCGCGAAAAACTGTTTTTT,CASSSGQGREKLFF
TRBJ2-3,few,TRBV7-9,NA,TGTGCGGGGAGACGGGTGGATACGCAGTATTTT,CAGRRVDTQYF
TRBJ1-2,many,TRBV30,NA,TGTGCCTGGAGAAGACCCGGGAGATGGGACCGAGATGGCTACACCTTC,CAWRRPGRWDRDGYTF
TRBJ1-3,many,TRBV7-2,NA,TGTGCCAGCAGGGAAACTGGAAACACCATATATTTT,CASRETGNTIYF
TRBJ2-1,many,TRBV29-1,NA,TGCAGCGCCGTGGTACAGGGTGATGAGCAGTTCTTC,CSAVVQGDEQFF
TRBJ1-2,few,TRBV4-3,TRBD1,TGCGCCAGCAGCCTACATCTACCCCGGACAGGGCGAAAGGGGGATGGCTACACCTTC,CASSLHLPRTGRKGDGYTF
TRBJ2-1,many,TRBV25-1,NA,TGTGCCAGCAGTGAACGGCAGGCCCCCTACAATGAGCAGTTCTTC,CASSERQAPYNEQFF
TRBJ2-7,few,TRBV11-2,TRBD1,TGTGCCGCCGGGACAGGAACGTACGAGCAGTACTTC,CAAGTGTYEQYF
TRBJ2-1,many,TRBV7-6,NA,TGTGCCAGCAGCCGCACCGGGGGGCCGATCGATGAGCAGTTCTTC,CASSRTGGPIDEQFF
TRBJ2-2,NA,TRBV7-2,NA,TGTGCCAGCAGCCATTCCAAGGGGGCCGGGGAGCTGTTTTTT,CASSHSKGAGELFF
TRBJ2-7,few,TRBV12-3/TRBV12-4,NA,TGTGCCAGCAGTTTAGACAGCCCCGAGCAGTACTTC,CASSLDSPEQYF
TRBJ1-1,NA,TRBV2,TRBD1,TGTGCCAGCAGGGACAGGGGAGTAGCTGAAGCTTTCTTT,CASRDRGVAEAFF
TRBJ2-2,NA,TRBV7-9,NA,TGTGCCAGCAGCAGCCGGGAGCGCTGGGCCGGGGAGCTGTTTTTT,CASSSRERWAGELFF
TRBJ2-2,many,TRBV15,TRBD1,TGTGCCACCAGCATCCGGGACAGTGGGTGGGGGGAGCTGTTTTTT,CATSIRDSGWGELFF
TRBJ2-7,many,TRBV5-1,NA,TGCGCCAGCAGCTTGGAGTGGGACGAGCAGTACTTC,CASSLEWDEQYF
TRBJ2-3,few,TRBV6-1,NA,TGTGCCAGCAGTGAGAACACCCAGGGAGATACGCAGTATTTT,CASSENTQGDTQYF
TRBJ1-4,many,TRBV21-1,NA,TGTGCGGTTTGGATTCAGATTCTTGAAAAACTGTTTTTT,CAVWIQILEKLFF
TRBJ1-2,NA,TRBV9,NA,TGTGCCAGCAGCGTAGAGGCTGGCTATGGCTACACCTTC,CASSVEAGYGYTF
TRBJ1-2,few,TRBV20-1,NA,TGCAGTGCCCCTTCGATGGGGAACTATGGCTACACCTTC,CSAPSMGNYGYTF
TRBJ2-1,many,TRBV20-1,TRBD2,TGCAGTGCTACTGTCGGGGGGGGACGAGGGCAGTTCTTC,CSATVGGGRGQFF
TRBJ2-2,few,TRBV12-3/TRBV12-4,TRBD1,TGTGCCAGCAGTCCCGACAGGGGGCGGGACACCGGGGAGCTGTTTTTT,CASSPDRGRDTGELFF
TRBJ1-6,NA,TRBV20-1,NA,TGCAGTGCTACAGGTCCTTATAATTCACCCCTCCACTTT,CSATGPYNSPLHF
TRBJ2-1,many,TRBV7-2,TRBD1,TGTGCCAGCAGCCGGGACAGGGGGAACAATGAGCAGTTCTTC,CASSRDRGNNEQFF
TRBJ1-1,NA,TRBV12-3/TRBV12-4,NA,TGTGCCAGCAGCTACATGACCACTGAAGCTTTCTTT,CASSYMTTEAFF
TRBJ2-1,many,TRBV20-1,NA,TGCAGTGCTAGAGACCCCCTGGGTGGCGATGAGCAGTTCTTC,CSARDPLGGDEQFF
TRBJ2-2,many,TRBV7-2,NA,TGTGCCAGCAGCTCATCCAGGAATCCAGGCACCGGGGAGCTGTTTTTT,CASSSSRNPGTGELFF
TRBJ2-1,many,TRBV20-1,TRBD1,TGCAGTGCTAGAGTCGTGACAGGGGTGTTCTATGAGCAGTTCTTC,CSARVVTGVFYEQFF
TRBJ2-7,many,TRBV12-3/TRBV12-4,TRBD1,TGTGCCAGCAGTTTAGGGGGGCAGGGGGCTTACGAGCAGTACTTC,CASSLGGQGAYEQYF
TRBJ2-1,many,TRBV5-1,NA,TGCGCCAGCAGCTTAGGGCAGGGGCTCCCGAATGAGCAGTTCTTC,CASSLGQGLPNEQFF
TRBJ1-6,few,TRBV20-1,NA,TGCAGTGCTAGAGATTCGACCGGTATGGCCCGACGTTCACCCCTCCACTTT,CSARDSTGMARRSPLHF
TRBJ2-3,many,TRBV3-1,NA,TGTGCCAGCAGCCTACCGTCGAATACGCAGTATTTT,CASSLPSNTQYF
TRBJ1-1,many,TRBV5-8,TRBD1,TGTGCCAGCAGCTTTACAGGGGGATTAGGAGCTTTCTTT,CASSFTGGLGAFF
TRBJ1-2,NA,TRBV7-2,NA,TGTGCCAGCAGCCCCCAGGACGGGAACTATGGCTACACCTTC,CASSPQDGNYGYTF
TRBJ2-5,many,TRBV5-1,TRBD2,TGCGCCAGCAAATTAGCGGGGGAAGAGACCCAGTACTTC,CASKLAGEETQYF
TRBJ1-1,NA,TRBV19,NA,TGTGCCAGTAGACGTCGAGCTGAAGCTTTCTTT,CASRRRAEAFF
TRBJ1-1,many,TRBV20-1,NA,TGCAGTGCTACCACCCCCGGACAGACCCAAGCTTTCTTT,CSATTPGQTQAFF
TRBJ1-5,few,TRBV12-3/TRBV12-4,TRBD1,TGTGCCAGCAGCCCCAACAGGGGAGGTCGTGATGGCAATCAGCCCCAGCATTTT,CASSPNRGGRDGNQPQHF
TRBJ1-1,NA,TRBV6-6,NA,TGTGCCAGCAGTTACTCGGTCGACGTAAGGAACACTGAAGCTTTCTTT,CASSYSVDVRNTEAFF
TRBJ2-7,many,TRBV29-1,NA,TGCAGCGTTGAGATACAGGACCGTAACTCCTACGAGCAGTACTTC,CSVEIQDRNSYEQYF
TRBJ2-4,many,TRBV4-1,NA,TGCGCCAGCAGCCAAGGGGCCCGACAGGCGCTAGCCAAAAACATTCAGTACTTC,CASSQGARQALAKNIQYF
TRBJ2-7,few,TRBV18,NA,TGTGCCAGCTCACCAGACCCCCAGACCTACGAGCAGTACTTC,CASSPDPQTYEQYF
TRBJ2-5,many,TRBV7-2,TRBD1,TGTGCCAGCAGCTTAAGCAGGGGGCAAGAAGAGACCCAGTACTTC,CASSLSRGQEETQYF
TRBJ1-6,NA,TRBV28,NA,TGTGCCAGCACCAACCAAGTTAATTCACCCCTCCACTTT,CASTNQVNSPLHF
TRBJ1-2,NA,TRBV2,NA,TGTGCCAGCAGTGAGCTAACCCGCCGTACATCTTATGGCTACACCTTC,CASSELTRRTSYGYTF
TRBJ1-2,NA,TRBV19,NA,TGTGCCAGTAAGGAGGCCGTCTTAGGCTACACCTTC,CASKEAVLGYTF
TRBJ2-3,few,TRBV10-3,TRBD2,TGTGCCATCCGGCGGGAGGATACGCAGTATTTT,CAIRREDTQYF
TRBJ2-3,many,TRBV18,NA,TGTGCCAGCTCACCACGCCCCTTACCAGATACGCAGTATTTT,CASSPRPLPDTQYF
TRBJ2-1,NA,TRBV5-1,TRBD1,TGCGCCAGCAGCTTTTACCGGGACAGGGGACAGGGTAGGAATGAGCAGTTCTTC,CASSFYRDRGQGRNEQFF
TRBJ2-1,few,TRBV19,NA,TGTGCCAGTAGTATACCGAGGTCCGCCCCCTACAATGAGCAGTTCTTC,CASSIPRSAPYNEQFF